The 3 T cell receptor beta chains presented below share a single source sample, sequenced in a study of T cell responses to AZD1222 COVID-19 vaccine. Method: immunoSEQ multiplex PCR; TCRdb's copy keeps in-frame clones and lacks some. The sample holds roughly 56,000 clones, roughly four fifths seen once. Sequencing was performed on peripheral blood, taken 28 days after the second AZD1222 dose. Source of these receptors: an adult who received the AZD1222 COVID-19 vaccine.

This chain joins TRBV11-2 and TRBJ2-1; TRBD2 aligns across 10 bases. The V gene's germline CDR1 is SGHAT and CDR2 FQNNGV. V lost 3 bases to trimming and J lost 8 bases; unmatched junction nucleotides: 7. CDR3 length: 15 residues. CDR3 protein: CASSFTSGNNYEQFF. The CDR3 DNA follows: TGTGCCAGCAGCTTTACTAGCGGGAATAACTATGAGCAGTTCTTC.

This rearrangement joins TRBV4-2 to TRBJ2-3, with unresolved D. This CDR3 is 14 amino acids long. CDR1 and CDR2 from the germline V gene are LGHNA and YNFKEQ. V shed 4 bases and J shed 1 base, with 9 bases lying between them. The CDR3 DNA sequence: TGTGCCAGCAGCCTACTTGACGGCACAGATACGCAGTATTTT. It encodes CASSLLDGTDTQYF.

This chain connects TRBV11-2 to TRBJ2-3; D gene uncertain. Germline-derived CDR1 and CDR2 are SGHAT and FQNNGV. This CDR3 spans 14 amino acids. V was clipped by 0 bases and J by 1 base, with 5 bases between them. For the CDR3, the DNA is TGTGCCAGCAGCTTAGATCGGGGCACAGATACGCAGTATTTT. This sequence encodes CASSLDRGTDTQYF. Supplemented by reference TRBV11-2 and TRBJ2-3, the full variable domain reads EAGVAQSPRYKIIEKRQSVAFWCNPISGHATLYWYQQILGQGPKLLIQFQNNGVVDDSQLPKDRFSAERLKGVDSTLKIQPAKLEDSAVYLCASSLDRGTDTQYFGPGTRLTVL.